A selection of T cell receptor beta chains follows, all from one sample in a study of blood T cell repertoires in COVID-19. Here immunoSEQ multiplex PCR was the method, and the copy in TCRdb shows in-frame clones only, minus some. Of 300,000 to 400,000 clones listed, about 86% are singletons. Sample: peripheral blood. The receptors originated from a woman aged 55-75 years with COVID-19, enrolled during active disease. Each CDR3 is given with its conserved first and last residue. A D gene is named only where the DNA matches it firmly. Only some rows state a clone size, as once, few, many or a class for expanded clones.

CDR3	DNA	D	J	V	size
CSASSDFYEQYF	TGCAGCGCTAGCTCGGACTTCTACGAGCAGTACTTC	-	TRBJ2-7	TRBV29-1	-
CASSPRTGTNEKLFF	TGTGCCAGCTCACCCCGGACAGGGACTAATGAAAAACTGTTTTTT	TRBD1	TRBJ1-4	TRBV18	-
CASSQDLPPGTGNTIYF	TGCGCCAGCAGCCAAGATCTTCCTCCAGGGACTGGAAACACCATATATTTT	-	TRBJ1-3	TRBV4-1	-
CASSLAGPPYEQYF	TGCGCCAGCAGCTTGGCAGGGCCCCCCTACGAGCAGTACTTC	-	TRBJ2-7	TRBV5-1	-
CASSLATESSGNTIYF	TGTGCCAGCAGCCTGGCCACGGAGAGCTCTGGAAACACCATATATTTT	-	TRBJ1-3	TRBV5-4	few
CASRPTGRPGELFF	TGCGCCAGCAGACCGACAGGGAGGCCCGGGGAGCTGTTTTTT	-	TRBJ2-2	TRBV4-1	-
CASSPRTGVDEQFF	TGTGCCAGCTCACCACGGACAGGGGTTGATGAGCAGTTCTTC	TRBD1	TRBJ2-1	TRBV18	-
CASSQGSQGRDTQYF	TGTGCCAGCAGCCAAGGGTCTCAGGGAAGAGATACGCAGTATTTT	-	TRBJ2-3	TRBV3-1/TRBV3-2	once
CASSFGGPANYGYTF	TGTGCCAGCAGCTTCGGGGGGCCGGCAAACTATGGCTACACCTTC	-	TRBJ1-2	TRBV11-3	-
CASSLTGRGHGYTF	TGTGCCAGCAGCTTGACTGGTAGGGGGCATGGCTACACCTTC	TRBD1	TRBJ1-2	TRBV5-4	many
CASSSWGTGRREQYF	TGTGCCAGCAGCTCCTGGGGGACAGGGAGACGCGAGCAGTACTTC	TRBD1	TRBJ2-7	TRBV5-6	once
CASSWGQADNEKLFF	TGTGCCAGCAGCTGGGGGCAGGCCGATAATGAAAAACTGTTTTTT	-	TRBJ1-4	TRBV5-8	-
CASSPTKIAVYNEQFF	TGTGCCAGCAGCCCAACGAAGATAGCGGTTTACAATGAGCAGTTCTTC	-	TRBJ2-1	TRBV5-8	once
CASSDIDTAGVTQYF	TGTGCCAGTAGCGACATCGACACCGCGGGGGTGACCCAGTACTTC	TRBD2	TRBJ2-5	TRBV19	-
CASSRGLYTEAFF	TGTGCTAGTTCAAGGGGGCTGTACACTGAAGCTTTCTTT	TRBD1	TRBJ1-1	TRBV12-5	-
CASGRTGESNQPQHF	TGTGCTAGTGGAAGGACAGGGGAGAGCAATCAGCCCCAGCATTTT	TRBD1	TRBJ1-5	TRBV12-5	-
CASRSRDVANEKLFF	TGCGCCAGCAGGTCCAGGGATGTGGCTAATGAAAAACTGTTTTTT	-	TRBJ1-4	TRBV5-1	-
CASSLYIGTANTEAFF	TGTGCCAGCAGCTTATATATAGGGACAGCGAACACTGAAGCTTTCTTT	TRBD1	TRBJ1-1	TRBV11-3	-
CASRKTANYGYTF	TGCGCCAGCAGGAAGACAGCCAACTATGGCTACACCTTC	-	TRBJ1-2	TRBV10-1	once
CASSLHRYNEQFF	TGTGCCAGCAGCTTACACAGATACAATGAGCAGTTCTTC	-	TRBJ2-1	TRBV11-1	many